The 5 T cell receptor beta chains reported below all come from one sample, sequenced in a study of blood T cell repertoires in COVID-19. Sequencing used immunoSEQ multiplex PCR; TCRdb keeps in-frame clones, though not all of them. Counted here are roughly 300,000 clones, around 86% occurring once; the ten biggest clones make up 1.5% to 2%. Sequences were obtained from peripheral blood. These receptors came from a woman in her forties or fifties with acute or convalescent COVID-19.

The chain employs TRBV9 and TRBJ1-6, with D possibly matching TRBD1 (5 bases). The ends were cut back, 3 bases at V and 7 bases at J, with 17 bases in the middle. The CDR3 consists of 16 residues. Germline assignment: CDR1 SGDLS and CDR2 YYNGEE. The CDR3 loop reads CASSAQGSRGNSPLHF. The CDR3 coding sequence is TGTGCCAGCAGCGCGCAAGGGTCCCGGGGGAATTCACCCCTCCACTTT.

The V and J genes are TRBV18 and TRBJ1-5; D call uncertain. Trimming took 5 bases from V and 3 from J, leaving 11 bases between them. Germline CDR1 and CDR2: KGHSH and LQKENI. The CDR3 spans 14 residues. The CDR3 bases are TGTGCCAGCTCATCCGGGGAGGCCAATCAGCCCCAGCATTTT. Protein sequence: CASSSGEANQPQHF.

A few counts support this clone. V is TRBV10-2 and J is TRBJ1-1; 7 positions agree with TRBD1. Germline V CDR1 and CDR2: WSHSY, SAAADI. V shed 4 bases, J shed 4 bases, and the junction held 3 bases outside the gene matches. The CDR3 totals 13 residues. The CDR3 region is CASSVQGFTEAFF. In DNA, the CDR3 is TGCGCCAGCAGTGTACAGGGGTTCACTGAAGCTTTCTTT.

The chain couples TRBV24-1 to TRBJ1-1, with 7 bases fitting TRBD1. V shed 2 bases and J 3 bases; nucleotides not matched to a gene: 8. The CDR3 runs 16 residues. The germline gives CDR1 KGHDR, CDR2 SFDVKD. The CDR3 nucleotides are TGTGCCACCAGTGATTCGACAGGGCCTCCCGACACTGAAGCTTTCTTT. Protein: CATSDSTGPPDTEAFF.

This chain joins TRBV28 and TRBJ2-7; 8 nucleotides match TRBD2. V lost 7 bases and J lost 11; bases outside the gene matches: 10. The CDR3 consists of 12 residues. CDR1 MDHEN and CDR2 SYDVKM come from the germline V gene. CDR3 in amino acids: CASTTPGREEYF. CDR3 coding DNA: TGTGCCAGCACCACCCCCGGGCGGGAGGAGTACTTC.